Following are 18 T cell receptor beta chains from one sample sequenced in a study of identical twins. From the 5' RACE reads, TCRdb called clonotypes with MiXCR, one entry per CDR3 protein. The table has 1.5 million to 2 million distinct CDR3 sequences, less than 40% seen once. The sequencing input was cord blood. These receptors all stem from a newborn girl in good health.

The chain couples TRBV6-6 to TRBJ2-7; the D gene is possibly TRBD2 (6 bases). The CDR3 covers 17 residues. Germline values: CDR1 MNHNY, CDR2 SVGAGI (reference sequence). V lost 2 bases and J 2 bases, leaving 19 bases between the germline ends. Here the CDR3 reads CASSYGARSGVTYEQYF. The CDR3 DNA sequence: TGTGCCAGCAGTTACGGGGCTAGATCGGGGGTTACCTACGAGCAGTACTTC.

The chain joins TRBV6-2 or TRBV6-3 to TRBJ2-3; unclear D gene. This CDR3 comprises 15 residues. Trimming stripped 6 bases from V and 3 bases from J, with 16 bases between. CDR1 and CDR2 from the germline V gene are MNHEY and SVGEGT. CDR3 loop: CASSLSRSTTDTQYF. In DNA, the CDR3 is TGTGCCAGCAGCCTTAGCCGGAGTACGACAGATACGCAGTATTTT.

The V and J genes are TRBV4-2 and TRBJ1-6; TRBD1 is a possible D gene (5 bases). Germline V lookup: CDR1 LGHNA, CDR2 YNFKEQ. V lost 6 bases and J 6 bases, leaving 18 bases between the germline ends. The CDR3 totals 16 residues. The chain's CDR3 is CASSPETRGGNSPLHF. The DNA of the CDR3 is TGTGCCAGCAGTCCCGAAACGCGGGGGGGTAATTCACCCCTCCACTTT.

V usage is TRBV6-2 or TRBV6-3 and J usage is TRBJ1-1; D is ambiguous. V lost 6 bases and J lost 8, with 13 bases in between. Germline V gene lookup returns CDR1 MNHEY and CDR2 SVGEGT. This CDR3 region has 12 residues. Here the CDR3 reads CASRPGGPEAFF. The CDR3 DNA is TGTGCCAGCAGACCTGGAGGGCCAGAAGCTTTCTTT.

Only a few counts were recorded for this clonotype. The rearrangement uses TRBV4-1 and TRBJ2-7; no firm D call. The germline gives CDR1 MGHRA, CDR2 YSYEKL. With 1 base removed from V and 1 base from J, the gap between germline ends came to 11 bases. The CDR3 extends over 15 amino acids. The CDR3 reads CASSQVLLISYEQYF. The CDR3 nucleotides read TGCGCCAGCAGCCAAGTACTACTTATTTCCTACGAGCAGTACTTC.

The V gene is TRBV2, the J gene TRBJ2-3, with 7 bases that match TRBD2. From germline, CDR1 is SNHLY and CDR2 FYNNEI. The CDR3 loop spans 18 amino acids. With 2 bases clipped from V and 0 bases from J, the junction kept 11 bases outside the gene matches. The chain's CDR3 is CASSETEASGSSTDTQYF. CDR3 in DNA: TGTGCCAGCAGTGAAACGGAGGCTAGCGGATCTAGCACAGATACGCAGTATTTT.

This clonotype came up a few times. V usage is TRBV20-1 and J usage is TRBJ2-5, with TRBD2 matching 10 bases. Germline V gene data show CDR1 as DFQATT and CDR2 as SNEGSKA (reference sequence). CDR3 length: 16 amino acids. The trim removed 1 base at V and 9 bases at J, leaving 14 bases unmatched. The CDR3 spells CSARAVSSTSGIAQYF. The DNA of the CDR3 is TGCAGTGCTAGAGCCGTCTCGAGCACTAGCGGGATAGCCCAGTACTTC.

This chain uses TRBV27 with TRBJ1-6, with 8 bases identical to TRBD1. Germline V gives CDR1 MNHEY, CDR2 SMNVEV (reference sequence). V lost 7 bases to trimming and J lost 8 bases; unmatched junction nucleotides: 10. The CDR3 loop spans 15 amino acids. CDR3 protein: CASITDRANHSPLHF. The CDR3 coding sequence is TGTGCCAGCATTACGGACAGGGCGAATCATTCACCCCTCCACTTT.

The chain employs TRBV2 and TRBJ2-1; D tentatively fits TRBD1 or TRBD2 (6 bases each). The end of the DNA aligns better with TRBJ2-7, so the J call may be wrong. This CDR3 is 14 amino acids long. Germline V gene data show CDR1 as SNHLY and CDR2 as FYNNEI. This CDR3 is CASSEIWGDNEQYF. As DNA, the CDR3 is TGTGCCAGCAGTGAAATCTGGGGGGACAATGAGCAGTACTTC.

This clonotype came up many times. This sequence joins TRBV15 and TRBJ2-3; 11 positions agree with TRBD2. CDR1 and CDR2 (germline): LNHNV, YYDKDF (reference sequence). The CDR3 runs to 16 residues. The ends lost 2 bases at V and 7 bases at J; junction bases unmatched: 8. The CDR3 coding sequence is TGTGCCACCAGCAGACTTTCCGGGACTAGCGGTTATACGCAGTATTTT. Translating it yields CATSRLSGTSGYTQYF.

This sequence joins TRBV6-4 and TRBJ1-2, with D possibly matching TRBD1 (5 bases). This CDR3 contains 15 residues. The germline CDR1 and CDR2 sequences are MRHNA and SNTAGT. V was trimmed by 6 bases and J by 0 bases, leaving 14 bases between them. The CDR3 DNA follows: TGTGCCAGCAGCGAAAACCCAGGGACTAACTATGGCTACACCTTC. Protein sequence: CASSENPGTNYGYTF.

This clonotype was observed a handful of times. The chain combines TRBV2 with TRBJ2-7; D ambiguous. V was shortened by 3 bases and J by 3 bases, with 21 bases between the two germline ends. CDR3 length: 17 residues. The germline V gene has CDR1 SNHLY and CDR2 FYNNEI. CDR3 in DNA: TGTGCCAGCAGTGAGAAACCCCCACAGATGAACATCTACGAGCAGTACTTC. Amino acids: CASSEKPPQMNIYEQYF.

This clonotype has a handful of counts. The chain couples TRBV28 to TRBJ1-2; 7 nucleotides align to TRBD1. The CDR3 spans 13 residues. CDR1 is MDHEN and CDR2 is SYDVKM in the germline V gene. J gave up 6 bases and V 7 bases, and 8 bases lay outside the gene matches. Written as DNA, the CDR3 is TGTGCCAGCACCCCTGACAGGGAAGATGGCTACACCTTC. Amino acid sequence: CASTPDREDGYTF.

CDR3 protein: CAISDGPFDEQFF. For the CDR3, the DNA is TGTGCCATCAGTGATGGACCTTTCGATGAGCAGTTCTTC. The chain combines TRBV10-3 with TRBJ2-1; D unclear. Germline V gene lookup returns CDR1 ENHRY and CDR2 SYGVKD. This CDR3 comprises 13 residues. Trimming removed 3 bases at V and 8 bases at J, with 11 bases between.

In its sample, this clonotype was seen many times. This chain joins TRBV5-1 and TRBJ1-2, with TRBD1 matching 7 bases. In germline, CDR1 is SGHRS, CDR2 YFSETQ. After removal of 4 bases from V and 3 bases from J, the junction contained 9 bases not matched to a gene. This CDR3 contains 15 residues. The CDR3, as DNA: TGCGCCAGCAGCGCTACAGGGGAGAGATACTATGGCTACACCTTC. Encoded protein: CASSATGERYYGYTF.

This clonotype was seen a few times. The chain joins TRBV7-2 to TRBJ2-3, with 8 bases identical to TRBD2. V lost 1 base, J lost 1 base, and 4 bases stayed unmatched. In germline, CDR1 is SGHTA, CDR2 FQGNSA. The CDR3 consists of 16 residues. The CDR3, as DNA: TGTGCCAGCAGCTTAGTTCCAGCGGGAGGCACAGATACGCAGTATTTT. Its translation is CASSLVPAGGTDTQYF.

About this clonotype: A read error may produce the germline difference seen at one junction end. The V gene is TRBV6-2 or TRBV6-3, the J gene TRBJ1-2; D remains ambiguous. Germline V gives CDR1 MNHEY, CDR2 SVGEGT. The CDR3 is 12 amino acids. The CDR3 coding sequence is TGTGCCGGCAGTCCCTCCCCCTATGGCTACACCTTC. It yields the protein CAGSPSPYGYTF.

The gene calls are TRBV10-3 and TRBJ2-3; D possibly corresponds to TRBD2 (5 bases). In germline, CDR1 is ENHRY, CDR2 SYGVKD. This CDR3 is 14 amino acids long. The V and J ends lost 5 bases and 0 bases respectively, with 9 bases between them. In DNA form, the CDR3 reads TGTGCCATCAGTATCAGGACTAGCACAGATACGCAGTATTTT. This codes for CAISIRTSTDTQYF.